The 9 T cell receptor beta chains given below trace back to one sample, sequenced in a study of post-analysis software for immune sequencing data. Study-level results: Comparison of patients with controls showed a handful of TRBV segments more frequent in patients, TRBV5-6, TRBV5-1 and TRBV20-1 among them.

The library was made from cDNA and included unique molecular identifiers. TCRdb passed the PCR reads through MiXCR, listing each CDR3 protein once. There are approximately 440,000 distinct CDR3 sequences in the sample; less than 45% occur only once, and around an eighth lies in the top ten. Their antigens are not known. Material for sequencing was blood. The receptors here all came from a girl aged 10 to 17 with multiple sclerosis.

The chain joins TRBV20-1 to TRBJ1-1; D is unresolved. The V and J ends lost 6 bases and 8 bases respectively, with 19 bases between them. The CDR3 is 13 amino acids. CDR1 DFQATT and CDR2 SNEGSKA come from the germline V gene (reference sequence). The CDR3 region has the DNA TGCAGTGCCGTACGGGTGGCAGCACTCGAAGCTTTCTTT. It translates to CSAVRVAALEAFF.

V is TRBV27 and J is TRBJ2-1, with 12 bases aligning to TRBD2. Germline values: CDR1 MNHEY, CDR2 SMNVEV (reference sequence). The CDR3 is 16 residues long. With V trimmed by 1 base and J by 9 bases, 7 bases remained unmatched. This CDR3 is CASSLYGTSGWSEQFF. CDR3 sequence (DNA): TGTGCCAGCAGTTTATATGGGACTAGCGGGTGGAGTGAGCAGTTCTTC.

The rearrangement links TRBV7-9 to TRBJ2-1, with 9 nucleotides matching TRBD2. Losses at the gene ends were 7 bases for V and 7 bases for J; bases not matched to a gene: 11. CDR1 is SEHNR, CDR2 FQNEAQ, per germline (reference sequence). The CDR3 spans 15 residues. As DNA, the CDR3 is TGTGCCAGCACCCCCTTAGCGGGAGTCAGTAATGAGCAGTTCTTC. This codes for CASTPLAGVSNEQFF.

This chain connects TRBV12-3 or TRBV12-4 to TRBJ1-6; 9 positions agree with TRBD1. The CDR3 covers 16 residues. The V and J ends lost 7 bases and 6 bases, in that order; junction bases with no gene match: 10. The CDR3 sequence: CASTSGQGPANSPLHF. CDR3 DNA sequence: TGTGCCAGCACCTCGGGACAGGGTCCGGCTAATTCACCCCTCCACTTT.

V and J are TRBV29-1 and TRBJ2-1; 7 bases align to TRBD2. Germline V gene lookup returns CDR1 SQVTM and CDR2 ANQGSEA. The CDR3 is 14 amino acids. Trimming cost V 6 bases and J 2 bases; bases outside gene matches: 7. CDR3 nucleotides: TGCAGCGTACAGCGGGACCAAGCCTACAATGAGCAGTTCTTC. Protein sequence: CSVQRDQAYNEQFF.

The chain carries TRBV27 and TRBJ2-5; 7 nucleotides agree with TRBD1. The CDR3 length is 16 residues. V dropped 8 bases and J dropped 0; count of bases not matched to a gene: 12. The germline V gene has CDR1 MNHEY and CDR2 SMNVEV (reference sequence). CDR3: CASGPGTAFYQETQYF. In nucleotides, the CDR3 is TGTGCCAGCGGACCCGGGACAGCCTTTTACCAAGAGACCCAGTACTTC.

This chain uses TRBV7-8 with TRBJ2-1, with 9 bases that match TRBD1. The CDR3 covers 13 residues. The ends lost 8 bases at V and 3 bases at J; junction bases unmatched: 2. Germline V gene lookup returns CDR1 SGHVS and CDR2 FQNEAQ. The CDR3 coding sequence is TGTGCCAGCGAGACAGGGGGCTACAATGAGCAGTTCTTC. Translated, it gives CASETGGYNEQFF.

CDR3 region: CASRLLREMNTEAFF. Written as DNA, the CDR3 is TGTGCCAGCAGACTCCTTAGGGAAATGAACACTGAAGCTTTCTTT. The chain joins TRBV27 to TRBJ1-1; D is undetermined. The germline gives CDR1 MNHEY, CDR2 SMNVEV (reference sequence). This CDR3 comprises 15 residues. Trimming pared 6 bases from V and 0 bases from J, leaving 14 bases between.

This clonotype was seen a handful of times. The chain has TRBV5-1 and TRBJ1-1; D gene uncertain. CDR3 length equals 16 residues. V was trimmed by 3 bases and J by 7 bases, leaving 22 bases between them. CDR1 and CDR2 from the germline V gene are SGHRS and YFSETQ. CDR3 loop: CASSSLSQVAPDEAFF. Written as DNA, the CDR3 is TGCGCCAGCAGCTCCCTATCGCAGGTAGCCCCTGATGAAGCTTTCTTT.